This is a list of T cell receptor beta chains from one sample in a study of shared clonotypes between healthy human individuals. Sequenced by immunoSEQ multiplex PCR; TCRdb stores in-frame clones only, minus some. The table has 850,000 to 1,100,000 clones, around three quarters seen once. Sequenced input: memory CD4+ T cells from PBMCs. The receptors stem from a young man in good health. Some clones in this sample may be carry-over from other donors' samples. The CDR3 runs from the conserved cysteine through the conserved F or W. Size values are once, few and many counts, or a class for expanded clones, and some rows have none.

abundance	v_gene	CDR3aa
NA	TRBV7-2	CASSLGGNNEQYF
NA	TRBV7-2	CASSTRQGSGKAFF
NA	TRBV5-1	CASSWDTGEEFF
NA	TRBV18	CASSLRTSGRARQETQYF
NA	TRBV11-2	CASSTTSGTYNEQFF
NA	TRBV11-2	CASSLGPTGGGGYTF
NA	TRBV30	CAWTRGLSSYEQYF
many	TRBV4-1	CASSQGSSGVYNEQFF
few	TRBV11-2	CASSPGQRNTEAFF
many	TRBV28	CASSPTFKYEQYF
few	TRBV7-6	CASSLVREVGELFF
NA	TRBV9	CASSVANRGNYGYTF
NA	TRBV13	CASNREVHTGELFF
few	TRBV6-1	CASSEGTGGYGYTF
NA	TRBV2	CASKTEAIANQPQHF
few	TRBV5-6	CASRSPLGKGQPQHF
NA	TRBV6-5	CASRERKQGSYEQYF
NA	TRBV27	CASRQFGQLRGWNTEAFF
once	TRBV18	CASSPPARGGNQPQHF
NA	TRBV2	CASSRQGAGNTEAFF
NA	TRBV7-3	CASSSGWNTGELFF
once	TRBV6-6	CASSRRQSKYQETQYF
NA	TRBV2	CASSRLAGGQNPYNEQFF
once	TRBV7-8	CASSLSSVTAFSYEQYF
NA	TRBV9	CASSGATPNTEAFF
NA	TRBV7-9	CASSLRGDRGNEKLFF
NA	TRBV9	CASSESRGLGGYTF
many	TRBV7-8	CASSRSNQPQHF
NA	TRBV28	CASRRLAWNTGELFF
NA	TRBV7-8	CASSSTGPRDYYSNQPQHF